The 22 T cell receptor beta chains reported below all come from one sample, sequenced in a study of T cell responses to AZD1222 COVID-19 vaccine. Libraries were prepared by immunoSEQ multiplex PCR; TCRdb keeps only in-frame clonotypes and omits some of them. The sample carries 90,000 to 120,000 clones, about 86% recorded once. Sequencing was performed on peripheral blood, taken on day 0 of AZD1222 vaccination. The receptors come from an adult in good health.

The CDR3 spells CASSRAGGSYNEQFF. In nucleotides, the CDR3 is TGTGCCAGCAGCAGAGCGGGGGGTTCCTACAATGAGCAGTTCTTC. This chain links TRBV7-3 with TRBJ2-1, with 9 bases identical to TRBD2. The CDR3 covers 15 residues. The V segment lost 5 bases and the J segment 1 base; nucleotides outside the gene matches: 3. Germline CDR1 reads SGHTA; CDR2 reads FQGTGA.

The chain links TRBV5-4 to TRBJ1-1; D gene ambiguous. CDR1 SGHNT and CDR2 YYREEE come from the germline V gene (reference sequence). The CDR3 has 13 residues. V was clipped by 0 bases and J by 3 bases, with 6 bases between them. The CDR3: CASSLAGDTEAFF. The CDR3 nucleotides read TGTGCCAGCAGCTTGGCAGGTGACACTGAAGCTTTCTTT.

The chain uses TRBV7-3 and TRBJ2-3; perhaps TRBD2 as D (5 bases). Germline loops: CDR1 SGHTA, CDR2 FQGTGA. V was cut by 5 bases and J by 0 bases, with 15 bases left in between. The CDR3 extends over 16 amino acids. CDR3 loop: CASSLSLTRSTDTQYF. The CDR3 nucleotides read TGTGCCAGCAGCCTCTCCCTTACTAGGAGCACAGATACGCAGTATTTT.

This rearrangement joins TRBV5-1 to TRBJ2-5; 13 nucleotides match TRBD2. Germline trimming cut 1 base from V and 4 bases from J; bases unmatched to any gene: 7. The CDR3 covers 17 residues. CDR1 and CDR2 from the germline V gene are SGHRS and YFSETQ. In DNA form, the CDR3 reads TGCGCCAGCAGCTTGACTAGCGGGGGGGTTTTGGGAGAGACCCAGTACTTC. It yields the protein CASSLTSGGVLGETQYF.

This chain connects TRBV28 to TRBJ2-5, with 9 bases matching TRBD1. Germline V gene lookup returns CDR1 MDHEN and CDR2 SYDVKM. The CDR3 contains 16 residues. J was trimmed by 3 bases and V by 6 bases; bases with no gene match: 11. CDR3 protein: CASRPYRGLREETQYF. DNA of the CDR3: TGTGCCAGCAGGCCCTACAGGGGGCTGAGAGAAGAGACCCAGTACTTC.

This chain connects TRBV5-1 to TRBJ1-2; D remains unclear. The germline V gene encodes CDR1 SGHRS and CDR2 YFSETQ. CDR3 length equals 12 residues. Trimming removed 3 bases at V and 7 bases at J, with 10 bases between. The CDR3 sequence: CASSSTTPGYTF. In DNA form, the CDR3 reads TGCGCCAGCAGCTCCACTACGCCTGGCTACACCTTC.

CDR3 sequence: CASRRTGEETQYF. CDR3 nucleotides: TGTGCCAGCAGGAGGACAGGGGAAGAGACCCAGTACTTC. The V gene is TRBV12-3 or TRBV12-4, the J gene TRBJ2-5, with 9 bases aligning to TRBD1. The J segment lost 3 bases and the V segment lost 6 bases, leaving 2 bases of the junction unmatched. The CDR3 runs to 13 residues.

The rearrangement joins TRBV7-2 to TRBJ1-4; unclear D gene. This CDR3 has 14 residues. Germline CDR1 is SGHTA and CDR2 is FQGNSA. Deletions cut 5 bases from V and 1 base from J, with 8 bases between. This chain's CDR3 is CASSPRLTNEKLFF. The CDR3 nucleotides read TGTGCCAGCAGCCCCAGGTTAACTAATGAAAAACTGTTTTTT.

This chain joins TRBV11-3 and TRBJ1-4; D may be TRBD1 (5 bases). CDR1 is SGHNT, CDR2 YENEEA, per germline. Trimming cost V 0 bases and J 8 bases, with 25 bases left between them. The CDR3 runs to 19 residues. The CDR3 loop reads CASSLDEGTETTNGEKLFF. CDR3 sequence (DNA): TGTGCCAGCAGCTTAGACGAGGGGACGGAAACTACTAATGGGGAAAAACTGTTTTTT.

The chain uses TRBV28 and TRBJ2-3; TRBD1 might be the D (6 bases). The germline V and J ends were trimmed by 5 bases and 7 bases, with 16 bases remaining between them. The CDR3 is made up of 14 amino acids. Germline V CDR1 and CDR2: MDHEN, SYDVKM. Written as DNA, the CDR3 is TGTGCCAGCAGTGAACCAGGGGCGCGGAATACGCAGTATTTT. Translating it yields CASSEPGARNTQYF.

The chain recombines TRBV18 with TRBJ2-3; the D gene is possibly TRBD2 (5 bases). The ends were cut back, 3 bases at V and 3 bases at J, with 16 bases in the middle. Per the germline V gene, CDR1 is KGHSH and CDR2 is LQKENI. This CDR3 is built from 16 residues. The CDR3 DNA reads as TGTGCCAGCTCACCTTCTCTCCTCGGGGTAACAGATACGCAGTATTTT. It encodes CASSPSLLGVTDTQYF.

The chain couples TRBV6-5 to TRBJ2-7; 7 bases map to TRBD1. Germline V gene data show CDR1 as MNHEY and CDR2 as SVGAGI. The CDR3 extends over 16 amino acids. After removal of 4 bases from V and 2 bases from J, the junction contained 11 bases not matched to a gene. CDR3 coding DNA: TGTGCCAGCAGTTTGCGACCGGGACAGTATCCCTACGAGCAGTACTTC. This sequence encodes CASSLRPGQYPYEQYF.

V gene TRBV6-5 combines with J gene TRBJ1-1; D remains ambiguous. V dropped 10 bases and J dropped 1 base, with 13 bases sitting between them. The CDR3 is 13 residues long. The germline gives CDR1 MNHEY, CDR2 SVGAGI. CDR3 in DNA: TGTGCCACCTCCCGAGAGCAGAACACTGAAGCTTTCTTT. It is translated as CATSREQNTEAFF.

This clone occurred once. The rearrangement uses TRBV3-1 (or the pseudogene TRBV3-2) and TRBJ2-5; D remains ambiguous. Germline CDR1 and CDR2: LGHDT and YNNKEL (reference sequence). The CDR3 covers 14 residues. Deletions cut 5 bases from V and 1 base from J, with 11 bases between. For the CDR3, the DNA is TGTGCCAGCAGCGACCGTGAGACCCAAGAGACCCAGTACTTC. Its protein product is CASSDRETQETQYF.

The V call is TRBV6-5, the J call TRBJ1-1; D remains ambiguous. CDR3 length: 15 amino acids. V was cut by 0 bases and J by 5 bases, with 13 bases left in between. Germline V gene lookup returns CDR1 MNHEY and CDR2 SVGAGI. CDR3 residues: CASSYSRTPGTEAFF. Written as DNA, the CDR3 is TGTGCCAGCAGTTACTCGAGGACCCCGGGGACTGAAGCTTTCTTT.

This chain connects TRBV5-1 to TRBJ2-1; D gene unclear. The CDR3 sequence is 14 residues long. CDR1 and CDR2 from the germline V gene are SGHRS and YFSETQ. The germline V and J ends were trimmed by 0 bases and 6 bases, with 10 bases remaining between them. This CDR3 reads CASSLEARSNEQFF. CDR3 DNA sequence: TGCGCCAGCAGCTTGGAGGCTAGGTCCAATGAGCAGTTCTTC.

This chain links TRBV30 with TRBJ1-4; D may be TRBD1 (6 bases). V was trimmed by 1 base and J by 7 bases, leaving 16 bases between them. CDR1 GTSNPN and CDR2 SVGIG come from the germline V gene (reference sequence). The CDR3 length is 15 residues. For the CDR3, the DNA is TGTGCCTGGAGTGAATGGAGGGGGGTAACTGAAAAACTGTTTTTT. This translates into CAWSEWRGVTEKLFF.

The V gene is TRBV6-5, the J gene TRBJ2-1; D remains unclear. This CDR3 comprises 12 residues. Trimming took off 7 bases at V and 5 bases at J, with 9 bases between the two ends. The V gene's germline CDR1 is MNHEY and CDR2 SVGAGI. CDR3 protein: CASISRDNEQFF. The CDR3 region has the DNA TGTGCCAGCATTAGCCGGGACAATGAGCAGTTCTTC.

V and J are TRBV28 and TRBJ2-7; D remains ambiguous. CDR1 and CDR2 from the germline V gene are MDHEN and SYDVKM. Trimming pared 6 bases from V and 1 base from J, leaving 16 bases between. The CDR3 totals 15 residues. The CDR3, as DNA: TGTGCCAGCAGCCTACCCGGGCCTATATCCTACGAGCAGTACTTC. Its translation is CASSLPGPISYEQYF.

The chain is built from TRBV3-1 (or the pseudogene TRBV3-2) and TRBJ1-2; a possible D gene is TRBD1 (5 bases). Trimming cost V 3 bases and J 8 bases, with 13 bases left between them. There are 13 residues in the CDR3. CDR1 is LGHDT and CDR2 is YNNKEL in the germline V gene (reference sequence). The CDR3 nucleotides are TGTGCCAGCAGCCAGACCCAGGGTAAGGGCTACACCTTC. This sequence encodes CASSQTQGKGYTF.

The chain couples TRBV4-1 to TRBJ2-3, with D tentatively TRBD2 (6 bases). Germline lookup yields CDR1 MGHRA and CDR2 YSYEKL. Trimming shortened V by 3 bases and J by 0 bases, and 16 bases separated the two germline ends. The CDR3 is made up of 17 amino acids. CDR3 protein: CASSQVLVGTSTDTQYF. Here the CDR3 DNA reads TGCGCCAGCAGCCAGGTCCTGGTTGGGACTAGCACAGATACGCAGTATTTT.

V is TRBV4-1 and J is TRBJ2-1; D not certain. CDR1 and CDR2 from the germline V gene are MGHRA and YSYEKL. The CDR3 totals 14 residues. Trimming took 2 bases from V and 7 from J, leaving 12 bases between them. CDR3 sequence reads: CASSQPTRRNEQFF. CDR3 in DNA: TGCGCCAGCAGCCAACCCACCCGTAGGAATGAGCAGTTCTTC.